This is a list of T cell receptor beta chains from one sample in a study of T cells in Graves' hyperthyroidism and ophthalmopathy. From the multiplex PCR reads, TCRdb called clonotypes with MiXCR, one entry per CDR3 protein. The sample consists of some 740,000 distinct CDR3 sequences, 14% of them appearing once. What was sequenced was blood. These receptors originate from a woman younger than 30 with Graves' hyperthyroidism. Both conserved end residues are part of each CDR3. Each record gives: clone size, D gene, V gene, J gene, CDR3 protein, CDR3 DNA. A D gene is named only where the DNA matches it firmly. Size tells how often a clone was seen (once, few, many) or the class of an expanded clone, and some rows leave it out.

>many|-|TRBV11-2|TRBJ2-1
CASSLGWRGSYNEQFF
TGTGCCAGCAGCTTAGGGTGGCGGGGCTCCTACAATGAGCAGTTCTTC
>many|-|TRBV27|TRBJ2-7
CASSLTGYYEQYF
TGTGCCAGCAGTTTAACGGGGTACTACGAGCAGTACTTC
>many|-|TRBV18|TRBJ2-7
CASSPSGAYEQYF
TGTGCCAGCTCACCATCGGGGGCCTACGAGCAGTACTTC
>many|TRBD2|TRBV20-1|TRBJ2-1
CSASGRASYNEQFF
TGCAGTGCTAGCGGGAGGGCCTCCTACAATGAGCAGTTCTTC
>many|TRBD1|TRBV6-1|TRBJ2-7
CASSARQGVYEQYF
TGTGCCAGCAGTGCCAGGCAGGGGGTCTACGAGCAGTACTTC
>many|TRBD1|TRBV6-1|TRBJ2-1
CASRRQGGPYNEQFF
TGTGCCAGCAGACGACAGGGGGGACCCTACAATGAGCAGTTCTTC
>few|TRBD2|TRBV28|TRBJ2-3
CASSPWTSATDTQYF
TGTGCCAGCAGTCCGTGGACTAGCGCAACCGATACGCAGTATTTT
>many|-|TRBV11-2|TRBJ2-3
CASSFRLWGTDTQYF
TGTGCCAGCAGCTTCAGGCTCTGGGGCACAGATACGCAGTATTTT
>-|TRBD1|TRBV13|TRBJ2-5
CASSPSGGEETQYF
TGCGCCAGCAGCCCCTCAGGGGGCGAGGAGACCCAGTACTTC
>many|TRBD1|TRBV2|TRBJ1-5
CASGLRGQGNQPQHF
TGTGCCAGTGGATTGAGGGGACAGGGAAATCAGCCCCAGCATTTT
>-|-|TRBV27|TRBJ2-7
CASSPQQGTSYEQYF
TGTGCCAGCAGTCCCCAGCAGGGAACATCCTACGAGCAGTACTTC
>many|-|TRBV12-3/TRBV12-4|TRBJ1-5
CASSFESNQPQHF
TGTGCCAGCAGCTTCGAGAGCAATCAGCCCCAGCATTTT
>many|TRBD2|TRBV7-9|TRBJ2-1
CASSLAGGFYNEQFF
TGTGCCAGCAGCTTAGCGGGAGGGTTCTACAATGAGCAGTTCTTC
>-|-|TRBV27|TRBJ2-1
CASSEIDNEQSF
TGTGCCAGCAGTGAAATAGATAATGAGCAGTCCTTC
>many|TRBD2|TRBV12-3/TRBV12-4|TRBJ2-7
CATSSGGPYEQYF
TGTGCCACCTCGTCGGGAGGCCCCTACGAGCAGTACTTC
>many|-|TRBV28|TRBJ2-1
CASSYPLRASSSYNEQFF
TGTGCCAGCAGTTACCCTCTCCGGGCTTCGAGCTCCTACAATGAGCAGTTCTTC
>few|-|TRBV11-1|TRBJ2-3
CASSLGDRFRRDTQYF
TGTGCCAGCAGCTTAGGAGACAGGTTCAGGAGAGATACGCAGTATTTT
>many|-|TRBV27|TRBJ2-7
CASREGNYEQYF
TGTGCCAGCAGGGAAGGTAACTACGAGCAGTACTTC
>few|TRBD2|TRBV19|TRBJ2-1
CASSSEGLVFNEQFF
TGTGCCAGTAGCTCTGAGGGACTAGTATTCAATGAGCAGTTCTTC
>few|TRBD2|TRBV20-1|TRBJ2-7
CSARARLAWRDEQYF
TGCAGTGCTAGAGCCCGACTAGCGTGGAGGGATGAGCAGTACTTC
>many|TRBD1|TRBV28|TRBJ2-1
CASSPDRAPYNEQFF
TGTGCCAGCAGTCCCGACAGGGCGCCCTACAATGAGCAGTTCTTC
>many|-|TRBV6-2/TRBV6-3|TRBJ2-5
CASSSAAGKGQETQYF
TGTGCCAGCAGTTCGGCCGCAGGGAAGGGTCAAGAGACCCAGTACTTC
>few|TRBD1|TRBV20-1|TRBJ1-5
CSAPRQGSWGSNQPQHF
TGCAGTGCTCCCCGACAGGGATCGTGGGGTAGCAATCAGCCCCAGCATTTT
>many|TRBD2|TRBV28|TRBJ2-7
CASRAGLAGPYEQYF
TGTGCCAGCAGGGCGGGACTAGCGGGACCCTACGAGCAGTACTTC
>many|TRBD1|TRBV20-1|TRBJ1-5
CSARDPLTGGNQPQHF
TGCAGTGCTAGAGATCCCTTGACAGGGGGTAATCAGCCCCAGCATTTT
>few|-|TRBV18|TRBJ2-2
CASSPPLAPRLGAGELFF
TGTGCCAGCTCACCACCGCTCGCCCCCAGGCTGGGGGCCGGGGAGCTGTTTTTT
>many|-|TRBV11-2|TRBJ1-1
CASSLVELMNTEAFF
TGTGCCAGCAGCTTAGTAGAACTCATGAACACTGAAGCTTTCTTT
>many|-|TRBV6-1|TRBJ2-2
CASSERHLADTGELFF
TGTGCCAGCAGTGAACGCCACTTGGCGGACACCGGGGAGCTGTTTTTT
>-|-|TRBV7-9|TRBJ1-4
CASALSQLTNEKLFF
TGTGCCAGCGCCCTGAGCCAGTTGACTAATGAAAAACTGTTTTTT
>-|-|TRBV19|TRBJ1-1
CASSFIRTEYSTEAFF
TGTGCCAGTAGTTTCATAAGGACAGAATATTCCACTGAAGCTTTCTTT
>many|TRBD1|TRBV11-2|TRBJ2-2
CASSLAGTGSTGELFF
TGTGCCAGCAGCTTAGCCGGGACAGGGAGCACCGGGGAGCTGTTTTTT
>-|-|TRBV30|TRBJ1-6
CAWSSMGWGTYNSPLHF
TGTGCCTGGAGTTCTATGGGATGGGGCACCTATAATTCACCCCTCCACTTT
>few|TRBD1|TRBV30|TRBJ2-5
CAWTKDRESETQYF
TGTGCCTGGACCAAGGACAGGGAGAGCGAGACCCAGTACTTC
>many|-|TRBV13|TRBJ2-1
CASSQLFRDRKIDEQFF
TGTGCCAGCAGCCAGCTGTTCCGAGACAGGAAAATCGATGAGCAGTTCTTC
>many|TRBD1|TRBV24-1|TRBJ2-1
CATSDSTGVRNEQFF
TGTGCCACCAGTGATTCGACAGGGGTGCGCAATGAGCAGTTCTTC
>-|TRBD2|TRBV20-1|TRBJ2-1
CSATLAGDYYNEQFF
TGCAGTGCCACTCTAGCGGGCGACTATTACAATGAGCAGTTCTTC
>many|TRBD1|TRBV7-8|TRBJ1-1
CASSLSTQGSYTEAFF
TGTGCCAGCAGCTTATCGACACAGGGGTCCTACACTGAAGCTTTCTTT
>many|-|TRBV7-2|TRBJ2-7
CASSLKTPYEQYF
TGTGCCAGCAGCTTAAAGACCCCCTACGAGCAGTACTTC
>many|-|TRBV12-3/TRBV12-4|TRBJ2-1
CASSLVGAMPYNEQFF
TGTGCCAGCAGTTTAGTAGGGGCTATGCCATACAATGAGCAGTTCTTC
>few|-|TRBV19|TRBJ2-3
CASSVRQVSSTADTQYF
TGTGCCAGTAGTGTCCGACAGGTCAGTAGTACTGCAGATACGCAGTATTTT
>-|-|TRBV19|TRBJ1-2
CASSAGGGYTF
TGTGCCAGTAGTGCCGGGGGTGGCTACACCTTC
>few|TRBD2|TRBV9|TRBJ2-3
CASSSQTSGFTDTQYF
TGTGCCAGCAGCTCGCAGACTAGCGGATTCACAGATACGCAGTATTTT
>few|TRBD1|TRBV28|TRBJ2-3
CASSLAYGTGTDTQYF
TGTGCCAGCAGTTTGGCCTACGGGACAGGTACAGATACGCAGTATTTT
>many|TRBD2|TRBV29-1|TRBJ2-7
CSVGASGYEQYF
TGCAGCGTTGGAGCTAGCGGGTACGAGCAGTACTTC
>many|TRBD2|TRBV7-9|TRBJ2-7
CASSVTRTSGRRSVGEQYF
TGTGCCAGCAGCGTTACTAGGACTAGCGGGAGGCGCTCGGTGGGCGAGCAGTACTTC
>many|-|TRBV6-1|TRBJ2-1
CASSYEWQGGTNEQFF
TGTGCCAGCAGTTACGAGTGGCAGGGGGGGACCAATGAGCAGTTCTTC
>many|-|TRBV15|TRBJ2-5
CATSRIPLGRYQETQYF
TGTGCCACCAGCAGGATACCACTAGGACGGTACCAAGAGACCCAGTACTTC
>many|TRBD1|TRBV6-2/TRBV6-3|TRBJ1-5
CASEDRAGGNQPQHF
TGTGCCAGCGAGGACAGGGCGGGTGGCAATCAGCCCCAGCATTTT
>-|-|TRBV4-3|TRBJ2-1
CASSHDSNNEQFF
TGCGCCAGCAGCCACGACAGTAACAATGAGCAGTTCTTC
>-|TRBD2|TRBV20-1|TRBJ2-3
CSAAYSGRGTDTQYF
TGCAGTGCCGCCTATAGCGGGAGGGGCACAGATACGCAGTATTTT
>-|TRBD1|TRBV29-1|TRBJ1-2
CSVAGQGAYGYTF
TGCAGCGTAGCAGGGCAGGGGGCATATGGCTACACCTTC
>-|TRBD2|TRBV3-1|TRBJ2-2
CASSQTYISGVTNTGELFF
TGTGCCAGCAGCCAAACGTATATTAGCGGGGTAACGAACACCGGGGAGCTGTTTTTT
>once|-|TRBV5-1|TRBJ1-1
CASSHHAGERAEAFF
TGCGCCAGCAGTCACCACGCAGGGGAGAGGGCTGAAGCTTTCTTT
>many|-|TRBV7-3|TRBJ2-5
CASSGGGLRETQYF
TGTGCCAGCAGTGGGGGGGGGCTCCGGGAGACCCAGTACTTC
>-|TRBD2|TRBV11-2|TRBJ2-7
CASSLDDRLAGGGEQYF
TGTGCCAGCAGCTTAGATGACAGACTAGCGGGAGGAGGCGAGCAGTACTTC
>-|-|TRBV2|TRBJ1-5
CASSDGSNIKSNQPQHF
TGTGCCAGCAGTGATGGCAGTAATATTAAAAGCAATCAGCCCCAGCATTTT
>-|-|TRBV3-1|TRBJ2-5
CASRVGGGSTQYF
TGTGCCAGCAGGGTTGGAGGGGGGAGCACCCAGTACTTC
>many|-|TRBV28|TRBJ2-5
CASSSFLTTVWETQYF
TGTGCCAGCAGTTCATTCCTGACGACTGTATGGGAGACCCAGTACTTC
>few|-|TRBV29-1|TRBJ2-3
CSVGGKVSDTQYF
TGCAGCGTTGGGGGAAAGGTTTCAGATACGCAGTATTTT